This is a list of T cell receptor beta chains from one sample in a study of blood T cell repertoires in COVID-19. Clones were sequenced by immunoSEQ multiplex PCR, and TCRdb holds only the in-frame ones, with some missing. Here the sample spans about 57,000 clones, roughly 90% being singletons. The specimen was peripheral blood. The receptors come from a woman of 80 years or more with COVID-19, enrolled during active disease. Both conserved end residues are part of each CDR3. Each record gives: clone size, D gene, J gene, V gene, CDR3 DNA, CDR3 protein. A D gene is named only where the DNA matches it firmly. Size is omitted from some rows. Given values are once, few, many or a class for expanded clones.

>-|TRBD1|TRBJ2-6|TRBV15
TGTGCCACCAGACCGGGACAGGGTTCCCCTGGGGCCAACGTCCTGACTTTC
CATRPGQGSPGANVLTF
>-|-|TRBJ1-6|TRBV14
TGTGCCAGCAGCCAGGTAGGAGGGGCGTTGGATTCACCCCTCCACTTT
CASSQVGGALDSPLHF
>-|TRBD1|TRBJ1-1|TRBV10-1
TGCGCCAGCAGGGACAGGGGGCTCGCTGAAGCTTTCTTT
CASRDRGLAEAFF
>-|-|TRBJ1-3|TRBV20-1
TGCAGTGCTAGTTCAGGTCGGAACACCATATATTTT
CSASSGRNTIYF
>-|TRBD2|TRBJ2-4|TRBV6-5
TGTGCCAGCAGTTACTCTCCTAGCGGGGGGAAAAACATTCAGTACTTC
CASSYSPSGGKNIQYF
>-|-|TRBJ1-2|TRBV30
TGTGCCTGGAGTCGGGACTCTAACTATGGCTACACCTTC
CAWSRDSNYGYTF
>-|TRBD1|TRBJ2-5|TRBV12-5
TGTGCTAGTGGTTTGGTAACCAGGGGGCGGGAGACCCAGTACTTC
CASGLVTRGRETQYF
>-|-|TRBJ1-5|TRBV29-1
TGCAGCGTTGAAGAAGGGGTTCCCCCCAGGAACCTTAGGACACGGGGCAATCAGCCCCAGCATTTT
CSVEEGVPPRNLRTRGNQPQHF
>-|-|TRBJ2-3|TRBV4-1
TGCGCCAGCAGCGACCTAGGGGGTAGCACAGATACGCAGTATTTT
CASSDLGGSTDTQYF
>-|TRBD2|TRBJ2-1|TRBV5-1
TGCGCCAGCAGCTTGTCAGCGGGGGGCGGTATTCACCCTGAGCAGTTCTTC
CASSLSAGGGIHPEQFF
>-|TRBD1|TRBJ1-4|TRBV18
TGTGCCAGCTCACCACCGGGACAGTTGTCTACAAAACTGTTTTTT
CASSPPGQLSTKLFF
>-|TRBD1|TRBJ1-2|TRBV19
TGTGCCAGTAGTATTCGCTTCCTCGACAGGGCCGGGGGCTACACCTTC
CASSIRFLDRAGGYTF
>-|-|TRBJ1-2|TRBV7-9
TGTGCCAGCAGCGTCGACAGTTTCTATGGCTACACCTTC
CASSVDSFYGYTF
>-|-|TRBJ1-4|TRBV5-1
TGCGCCAGCAGCTTGCAGAGGTCAGACACTAATGAAAAACTGTTTTTT
CASSLQRSDTNEKLFF
>-|TRBD2|TRBJ2-3|TRBV7-2
TGTGCCAGCAGCTTAGGGACTAGCGGGGGGGCCCCAGATACGCAGTATTTT
CASSLGTSGGAPDTQYF
>-|-|TRBJ2-4|TRBV15
TGTGCCACCAGCAGAGAGTTCAACCCCCAAGCAGCCAAAAACATTCAGTACTTC
CATSREFNPQAAKNIQYF
>-|-|TRBJ1-6|TRBV19
TGTGCCAGTAGTATACAGGGAACCTTAAGCTCCTATAATTCACCCCTCCACTTT
CASSIQGTLSSYNSPLHF
>once|-|TRBJ2-2|TRBV15
TGTGCCACCAGCATCGACAGAATGAACACCGGGGAGCTGTTTTTT
CATSIDRMNTGELFF
>-|-|TRBJ2-1|TRBV7-2
TGTGCCAGCAGTAAGGCGGTCCCCAATGAGCAGTTCTTC
CASSKAVPNEQFF
>-|-|TRBJ2-3|TRBV6-5
TGTGCCAGCAGTTTGGACAGCTTAGCCCGCACAGATACGCAGTATTTT
CASSLDSLARTDTQYF
>-|-|TRBJ2-2|TRBV7-2
TGTGCCAGCAGCTTAGATTTGGGGGGACAGAGCACCGGGGAGCTGTTTTTT
CASSLDLGGQSTGELFF
>-|TRBD2|TRBJ2-7|TRBV7-2
TGTGCCAGCAGCTTAATGGGACTAGCGGCTCACAGCTCCTACGAGCAGTACTTC
CASSLMGLAAHSSYEQYF
>few|-|TRBJ2-1|TRBV6-6
TGTGCCAGCAGATCCTCAGGGGAAAAGCAGTTCTTC
CASRSSGEKQFF
>-|TRBD2|TRBJ2-7|TRBV5-1
TGCGCCAGCAGTTCTACTAGCGGTGCCTACGAGCAGTACTTC
CASSSTSGAYEQYF
>-|-|TRBJ2-7|TRBV5-4
TGTGCCAGCAGCTTGGACAGATACGAGCAGTACTTC
CASSLDRYEQYF
>-|TRBD1|TRBJ2-2|TRBV19
TGTGCCAGTAGTGTACTGACAGGGTACACCGGGGAGCTGTTTTTT
CASSVLTGYTGELFF
>-|-|TRBJ2-1|TRBV19
TGTGCCAGTAGTATGGTTGGAGGGCGGGGCTGGGGGAATGAGCAGTTCTTC
CASSMVGGRGWGNEQFF
>few|-|TRBJ1-2|TRBV4-1
TGCGCCAGCAGCACCCTGGCAGGGGCCCTATATGGCTACACCTTC
CASSTLAGALYGYTF
>-|TRBD1|TRBJ2-3|TRBV7-9
TGTGCCAGCAGCTTATTGACAGGGTCTGGAGATACGCAGTATTTT
CASSLLTGSGDTQYF
>-|TRBD2|TRBJ2-1|TRBV29-1
TGCAGCGTTGACTCCGTGGGTAGCGGGGGGGCGAATGAGCAGTTCTTC
CSVDSVGSGGANEQFF
>-|TRBD2|TRBJ2-2|TRBV30
TGTGCCTGGAGTGTACTTCCCGGACTAGCGGGTAAGAACACCGGGGAGCTGTTTTTT
CAWSVLPGLAGKNTGELFF
>once|-|TRBJ1-3|TRBV18
TGTGCCAGCTCACCATGGACAGATCAGAGAAACACCATATATTTT
CASSPWTDQRNTIYF
>-|-|TRBJ1-3|TRBV3-1/TRBV3-2
TGTGCCAGCAGCCAAGCCCGGACATGGTCGTCTGGAAACACCATATATTTT
CASSQARTWSSGNTIYF
>-|TRBD1|TRBJ1-1|TRBV19
TGTGCCAGTAGTCGGGACAGGGGTGAAGCTTTCTTT
CASSRDRGEAFF
>-|TRBD2|TRBJ2-1|TRBV6-6
TGTGCCAGCAGGGCTAGCGGGGGGGCCAATGAGCAGTTCTTC
CASRASGGANEQFF
>-|-|TRBJ1-2|TRBV6-5
TGTGCCAGCAGTCAGTACCCAGGACTCAACTATGGCTACACCTTC
CASSQYPGLNYGYTF
>-|-|TRBJ1-4|TRBV7-9
TGTGCCAGCAGCCCGAGGGGGTGGACGGATGCAACTAATGAAAAACTGTTTTTT
CASSPRGWTDATNEKLFF
>-|-|TRBJ1-1|TRBV28
TGTGCCAGCAGCCCAGGGTCTATGAACACTGAAGCTTTCTTT
CASSPGSMNTEAFF
>-|-|TRBJ1-5|TRBV6-1
TGTGCCAGCAGTGAACAGGGAAATCAGCCCCAGCATTTT
CASSEQGNQPQHF
>-|TRBD1|TRBJ2-7|TRBV27
TGTGCCAGCAGTTTACTGCAGGGGGCGACCTACGAGCAGTACTTC
CASSLLQGATYEQYF
>-|-|TRBJ2-7|TRBV5-1
TGCGCCAGCAGCCGAGACATTTATTACGAGCAGTACTTC
CASSRDIYYEQYF
>-|TRBD2|TRBJ2-1|TRBV6-1
TGTGCCAGCAGTGAACTGGGACTAGCGGTTGACAATGAGCAGTTCTTC
CASSELGLAVDNEQFF
>-|TRBD1|TRBJ2-7|TRBV18
TGTGCCAGCTCACCTGGGACAGGGGGTTTGTCCTCCTACGAGCAGTACTTC
CASSPGTGGLSSYEQYF
>-|-|TRBJ2-5|TRBV6-5
TGTGCCAGCAGTTACTCGGGGGGTCCGGAGACCCAGTACTTC
CASSYSGGPETQYF
>-|TRBD1|TRBJ1-2|TRBV2
TGTGCCAGCAGCGAGCTGGGACAGAACTATGGCTACACCTTC
CASSELGQNYGYTF
>-|-|TRBJ1-2|TRBV6-5
TGTGCCAGCAGAAAGACAGGTTCCACCTATGGCTACACCTTC
CASRKTGSTYGYTF
>once|TRBD1|TRBJ1-2|TRBV10-3
TGTGCCATCAGTGCCCCGGACAGGGCGGATGGCTACACCTTC
CAISAPDRADGYTF
>-|-|TRBJ2-6|TRBV6-1
TGTGCCAGCAGTGAGCAGAATCTGGGGCCCAACGTCCTGACTTTC
CASSEQNLGPNVLTF
>-|TRBD2|TRBJ2-5|TRBV4-1
TGCGCCAGCAGCCAAGCGCAGGGGACTAGCGGTACGGAGACCCAGTACTTC
CASSQAQGTSGTETQYF
>-|TRBD1|TRBJ1-5|TRBV27
TGTGCCAGTTCGGGAGGGGGCAAACAGCCCCAGCATTTT
CASSGGGKQPQHF
>-|-|TRBJ2-6|TRBV21-1
TGTGCCAGCACGACATCTGGGGCCAACGTCCTGACTTTC
CASTTSGANVLTF
>-|TRBD1|TRBJ1-6|TRBV5-1
TGCGCCAGCAGCTCCAGCGGGACAGGGGGGGGCTATAATTCACCCCTCCACTTT
CASSSSGTGGGYNSPLHF
>-|TRBD2|TRBJ2-7|TRBV6-5
TGTGCCAGCACGGCTAGCGGGTCCGTGTCCTACGAGCAGTACTTC
CASTASGSVSYEQYF